This T cell receptor beta chain came from a study of beta chain features in type 1 diabetes. At the level of the study: There were around 100,000,000 sorted cells examined across all samples. Findings of the study overall: A closer apparent resemblance between naive, central memory and Treg TCRB repertoires was seen in patients than in healthy donors. Among all four CD4+ subsets, Type 1 diabetes patients had TCRB CDR3s that were moderately but significantly shorter.

Purity exceeding 98% was reached by all sorted populations. This clone occurred a few times. Its specificity is unknown. Expressed TCRB transcripts were sequenced because the isolated RNA had all been reverse transcribed beforehand. The assay was immunoSEQ multiplex PCR, and TCRdb's table has in-frame clones only and misses some. The table shows 300,000 to 450,000 clones, with around 13% occurring only once. This CDR3 has 19 residues. Germline loops: CDR1 LNHNV, CDR2 YYDKDF (reference sequence). V trimming: 0 bases; J trimming: 0 bases; junction bases outside the gene matches: 5. The rearrangement uses TRBV15 and TRBJ2-1; 13 positions agree with TRBD2. The sequencing input was naive CD4+ T cells from blood. The sequence was collected from a woman under 30 with type 1 diabetes. The DNA of the CDR3 is TGTGCCACCAGCAGAGATACTAGCGGGAGGGCAAGCTCCTACAATGAGCAGTTCTTC. Encoded protein: CATSRDTSGRASSYNEQFF.